A single sample is the source of the 8 T cell receptor beta chains below, sequenced in a study of spatial heterogeneity in lung cancer. Time point: sample taken at primary tumor resection. Study-wide results and caveats: Tumors with more nonsynonymous mutations had more expanded intratumoral alpha and beta TCRs.

A single record per CDR3 protein comes from TCRdb applying MiXCR to the 5' RACE reads. The table lists around 18,000 distinct CDR3 sequences, 4.5% to 7% of them singletons, with 10% in the top ten. These receptors' targets are unknown. Source: lung tumor tissue, taken at surgery. The source of these receptors is a female donor with early-stage non-small cell lung cancer.

The chain has TRBV18 and TRBJ2-1; weak D call: TRBD2 (5 bases). Germline CDR1 KGHSH, CDR2 LQKENI. V was pared by 3 bases and J by 10 bases, with 10 bases between. The CDR3 is made up of 12 amino acids. CDR3: CASSPTRNEQFF. CDR3 nucleotide sequence: TGTGCCAGCTCACCCACTAGGAACGAGCAGTTCTTC.

The rearrangement uses TRBV20-1 and TRBJ2-3; D is perhaps TRBD1 (5 bases). Trimming pared 0 bases from V and 2 bases from J, leaving 9 bases between. Per the germline V gene, CDR1 is DFQATT and CDR2 is SNEGSKA (reference sequence). This CDR3 region has 14 residues. CDR3 nucleotide sequence: TGCAGTGCTAGAGATAAGACAGCCACAGATACGCAGTATTTT. This sequence encodes CSARDKTATDTQYF.

This clonotype came up many times. The V and J genes are TRBV6-5 and TRBJ1-4, with unresolved D. The length of the CDR3 is 14 residues. V lost 4 bases, J lost 7 bases, and 13 bases lay in between. Germline V gives CDR1 MNHEY, CDR2 SVGAGI. The chain's CDR3 is CASSSVGFSEKLFF. In DNA, the CDR3 is TGTGCCAGCAGTTCCGTGGGTTTTAGTGAAAAACTGTTTTTT.

At least ten counts were recorded for this clonotype. The chain combines TRBV11-2 with TRBJ2-7; D call uncertain. Germline V gene lookup returns CDR1 SGHAT and CDR2 FQNNGV. This CDR3 contains 15 residues. Trimming cost V 1 base and J 2 bases, with 12 bases left between them. The CDR3 is CASSLAPNPTYEQYF. As DNA, the CDR3 is TGTGCCAGCAGCTTAGCTCCTAACCCCACCTACGAGCAGTACTTC.

The chain joins TRBV6-5 to TRBJ1-6, with TRBD1 identical over 7 bases. The CDR3 is 18 residues long. Germline loops: CDR1 MNHEY, CDR2 SVGAGI. Trimming cost V 0 bases and J 5 bases; bases outside gene matches: 10. The chain's CDR3 is CASSYSGLRDRHNSPLHF. DNA of the CDR3: TGTGCCAGCAGTTACTCTGGACTCCGGGACAGACATAATTCACCCCTCCACTTT.

This clonotype was counted many times. The J gene is TRBJ2-1, the V gene TRBV7-9; D unclear. Trimming removed 5 bases from V and 7 bases from J, with 6 bases in between. CDR1 and CDR2 from the germline V gene are SEHNR and FQNEAQ (reference sequence). This CDR3 spans 11 amino acids. The CDR3, as DNA: TGTGCCAGCAGCCCACGGAATGAGCAGTTCTTC. This gives the protein CASSPRNEQFF.

The chain joins TRBV6-1 to TRBJ1-1, with D perhaps matching TRBD1 (6 bases). Deletions cut 6 bases from V and 1 base from J, with 9 bases between. The CDR3 length is 13 residues. The germline V gene has CDR1 MNHNS and CDR2 SASEGT. The CDR3 spells CASRKGQNTEAFF. For the CDR3, the DNA is TGTGCCAGCAGGAAGGGACAGAACACTGAAGCTTTCTTT.

This clonotype was counted at least ten times. The V and J genes are TRBV5-1 and TRBJ2-7; TRBD1 matches 8 bases. Germline lookup yields CDR1 SGHRS and CDR2 YFSETQ. The CDR3 runs to 14 residues. The V gene end was trimmed by 4 bases and the J gene end by 3 bases; junction bases not matched to a gene: 6. Here the CDR3 DNA reads TGCGCCAGCAGCCTGATCACAGGGGGCTACGAGCAGTACTTC. This codes for CASSLITGGYEQYF.